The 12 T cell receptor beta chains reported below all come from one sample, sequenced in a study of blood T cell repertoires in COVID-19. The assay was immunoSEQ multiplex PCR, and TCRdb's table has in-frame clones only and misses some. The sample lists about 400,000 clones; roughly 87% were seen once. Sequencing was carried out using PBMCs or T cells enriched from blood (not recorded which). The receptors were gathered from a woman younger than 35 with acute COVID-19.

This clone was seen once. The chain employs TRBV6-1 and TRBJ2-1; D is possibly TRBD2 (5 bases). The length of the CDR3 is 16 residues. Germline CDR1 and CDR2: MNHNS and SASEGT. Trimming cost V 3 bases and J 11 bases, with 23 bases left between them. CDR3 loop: CASSEPGLALTMKQFF. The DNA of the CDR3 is TGTGCCAGCAGTGAGCCGGGCCTAGCCCTTACAATGAAGCAGTTCTTC.

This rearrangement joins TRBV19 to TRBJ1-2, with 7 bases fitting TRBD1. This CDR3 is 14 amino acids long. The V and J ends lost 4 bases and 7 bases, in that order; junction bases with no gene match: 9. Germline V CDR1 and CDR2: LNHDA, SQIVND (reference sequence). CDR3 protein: CASSTSLRQGGYTF. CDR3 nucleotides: TGTGCCAGTAGTACTTCCCTCCGACAGGGTGGCTACACCTTC.

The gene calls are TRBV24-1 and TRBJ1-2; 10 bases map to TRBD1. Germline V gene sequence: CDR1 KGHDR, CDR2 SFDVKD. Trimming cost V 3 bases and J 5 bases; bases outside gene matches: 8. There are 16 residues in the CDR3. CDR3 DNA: TGTGCCACCAGTGATCCCGGGACAGGGGCGGAGTATGGCTACACCTTC. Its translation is CATSDPGTGAEYGYTF.

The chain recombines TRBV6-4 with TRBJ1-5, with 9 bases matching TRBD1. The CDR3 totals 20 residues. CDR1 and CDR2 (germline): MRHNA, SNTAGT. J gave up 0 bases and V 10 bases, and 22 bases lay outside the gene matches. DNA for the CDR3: TGTGCCACCTTCGAGCGGTATCCGGGACAGGGCCACGATAGCAATCAGCCCCAGCATTTT. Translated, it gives CATFERYPGQGHDSNQPQHF.

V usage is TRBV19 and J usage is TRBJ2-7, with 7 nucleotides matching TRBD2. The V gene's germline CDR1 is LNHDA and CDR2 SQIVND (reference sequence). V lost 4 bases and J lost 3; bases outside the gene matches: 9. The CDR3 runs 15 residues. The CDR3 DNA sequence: TGTGCCAGTAGTACGGGAGGCGCGAGCTTCTACGAGCAGTACTTC. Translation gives CASSTGGASFYEQYF.

The DNA for the CDR3 is TGTGCCAGCAGATCTACCGCGGAAGATAGCAATCAGCCCCAGCATTTT. It specifies CASRSTAEDSNQPQHF. The V gene is TRBV7-2, the J gene TRBJ1-5; D is unclear. Germline V gene lookup returns CDR1 SGHTA and CDR2 FQGNSA. V was pared by 6 bases and J by 0 bases, with 15 bases between. The CDR3 runs to 16 residues.

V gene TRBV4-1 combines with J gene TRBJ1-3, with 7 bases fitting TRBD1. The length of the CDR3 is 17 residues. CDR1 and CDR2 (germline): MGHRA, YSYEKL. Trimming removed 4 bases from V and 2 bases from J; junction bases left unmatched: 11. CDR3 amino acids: CASSLSNTQGAGNTIYF. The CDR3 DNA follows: TGCGCCAGCAGCCTTTCGAACACCCAGGGGGCTGGAAACACCATATATTTT.

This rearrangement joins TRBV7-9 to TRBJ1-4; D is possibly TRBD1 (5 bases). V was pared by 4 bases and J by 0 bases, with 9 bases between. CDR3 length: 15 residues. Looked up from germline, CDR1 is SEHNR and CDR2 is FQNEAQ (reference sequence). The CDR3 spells CASSWGGTTNEKLFF. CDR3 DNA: TGTGCCAGCAGCTGGGGGGGTACAACTAATGAAAAACTGTTTTTT.

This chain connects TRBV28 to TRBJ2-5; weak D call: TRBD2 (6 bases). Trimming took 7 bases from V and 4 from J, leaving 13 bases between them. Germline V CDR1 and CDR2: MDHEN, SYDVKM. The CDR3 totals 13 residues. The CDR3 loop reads CASTGGGRETQYF. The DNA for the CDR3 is TGTGCCAGCACCGGGGGAGGTCGAGAGACCCAGTACTTC.

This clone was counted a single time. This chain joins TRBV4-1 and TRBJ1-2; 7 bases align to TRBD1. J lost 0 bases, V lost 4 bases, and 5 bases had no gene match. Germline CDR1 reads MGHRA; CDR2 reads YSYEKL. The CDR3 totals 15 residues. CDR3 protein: CASSPWDRANYGYTF. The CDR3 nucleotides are TGCGCCAGCAGCCCCTGGGACAGAGCTAACTATGGCTACACCTTC.

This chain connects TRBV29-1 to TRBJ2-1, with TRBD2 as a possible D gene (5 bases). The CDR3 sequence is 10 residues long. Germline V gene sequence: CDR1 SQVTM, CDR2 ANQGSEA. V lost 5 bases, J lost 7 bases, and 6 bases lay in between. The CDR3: CSVPGNEQFF. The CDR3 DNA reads TGCAGCGTTCCGGGGAATGAGCAGTTCTTC.

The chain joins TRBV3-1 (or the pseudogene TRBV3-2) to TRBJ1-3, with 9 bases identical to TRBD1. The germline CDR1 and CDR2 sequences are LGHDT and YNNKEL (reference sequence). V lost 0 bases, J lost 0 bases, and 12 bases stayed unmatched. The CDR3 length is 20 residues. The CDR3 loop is CASSQDLRDRAPNSGNTIYF. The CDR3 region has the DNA TGTGCCAGCAGCCAAGATCTCCGGGACAGGGCTCCCAACTCTGGAAACACCATATATTTT.